This T cell receptor (beta chain) was identified in a study of radiotherapy plus CTLA-4 blockade in lung cancer. Across the whole study: Patients showed objective responses in 15% to 20% of cases, and disease control was achieved by over 25%.

Profiled with immunoSEQ multiplex PCR; TCRdb holds only in-frame clones, not every one. Counted here are about 85,000 clones, 75% to 90% occurring once; the ten biggest clones make up about 2%. Per germline, CDR1 SEHNR and CDR2 FQNEAQ (reference sequence). The CDR3 length is 14 residues. Trimming removed 1 base at V and 0 bases at J, with 7 bases between. Sample: peripheral blood, taken from a patient treated with radiotherapy plus ipilimumab. This clonotype originated in a human donor with non-small cell lung cancer who had a partial response to radiotherapy plus ipilimumab. This sequence joins TRBV7-9 and TRBJ2-7; D remains ambiguous. CDR3 region: CASSLGPRSYEQYF. The DNA for the CDR3 is TGTGCCAGCAGCTTAGGTCCCCGCTCCTACGAGCAGTACTTC.